This TCR beta chain originates from a study of blood T cell repertoires in COVID-19. Measured with immunoSEQ multiplex PCR; TCRdb has only the in-frame clones, and not every one. The sample shows about 80,000 clones, around 80% of them seen only once. The CDR3 loop spans 14 amino acids. The V gene's germline CDR1 is SGHNT and CDR2 YYREEE (reference sequence). Between the trimmed V and J ends, which lost 5 bases and 0 bases, there was a span of 11 bases. This clone was detected only once. V gene TRBV5-4 combines with J gene TRBJ1-1; D is possibly TRBD1 (6 bases). The specimen was peripheral blood. The TCR was taken from a man aged 55 to 70 with active or convalescent COVID-19. The CDR3 DNA follows: TGTGCCAGCAGTAGATCAGGGGTGAACACTGAAGCTTTCTTT. Its protein product is CASSRSGVNTEAFF.